The entry that follows covers one T cell receptor (beta chain) sequence. The CDR3 contains 13 residues. Trimming took 6 bases from V and 11 from J; bases not matched to a gene: 10. Germline V gives CDR1 MDHEN, CDR2 SYDVKM. Here immunoSEQ multiplex PCR was the method, and the copy in TCRdb shows in-frame clones only, minus some. The profile shows tens of thousands of clones, approximately 90% of them singletons. The source of the sample is a study of T cell responses to AZD1222 COVID-19 vaccine. The J gene is TRBJ1-5, the V gene TRBV28; 7 bases fit TRBD1. The TCR sequence derives from an adult who received the AZD1222 COVID-19 vaccine. The sequenced sample was peripheral blood, obtained 28 days after the second AZD1222 dose. In nucleotides, the CDR3 is TGTGCCAGCAGCCATTCTTCCACAGGGGCCCAGCATTTT. Translating gives CASSHSSTGAQHF. The full variable domain, rest sourced from reference TRBV28 and TRBJ1-5, is DVKVTQSSRYLVKRTGEKVFLECVQDMDHENMFWYRQDPGLGLRLIYFSYDVKMKEKGDIPEGYSVSREKKERFSLILESASTNQTSMYLCASSHSSTGAQHFGDGTRLSIL.